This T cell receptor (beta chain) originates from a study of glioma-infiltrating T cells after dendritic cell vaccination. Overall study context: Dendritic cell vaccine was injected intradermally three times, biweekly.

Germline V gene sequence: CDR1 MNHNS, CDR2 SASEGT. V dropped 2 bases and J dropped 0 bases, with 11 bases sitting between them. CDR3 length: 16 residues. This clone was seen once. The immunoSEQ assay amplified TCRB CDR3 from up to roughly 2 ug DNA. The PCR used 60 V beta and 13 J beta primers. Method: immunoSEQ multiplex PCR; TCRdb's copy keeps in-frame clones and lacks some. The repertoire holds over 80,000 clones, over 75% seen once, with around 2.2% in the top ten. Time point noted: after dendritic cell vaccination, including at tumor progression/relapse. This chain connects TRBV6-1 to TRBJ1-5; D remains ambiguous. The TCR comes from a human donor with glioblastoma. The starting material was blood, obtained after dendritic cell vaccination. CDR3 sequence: CASSEMLRLSNQPQHF. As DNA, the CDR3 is TGTGCCAGCAGTGAAATGCTGAGGCTTAGCAATCAGCCCCAGCATTTT.